This T cell receptor (beta chain) emerged from a study of shared clonotypes between healthy human individuals. Study-wide background: Donors had three CD4 naive, three CD4 memory, two CD8 naive and one CD8 memory plate apiece. Study outcomes and limitations: The four-donor shared clonotypes exceeded non-shared clonotypes in generation probability, with non-shared ones scoring lower.

As for this clone: Its antigen is unknown.

V was trimmed by 0 bases and J by 10 bases, leaving 7 bases between them. CDR1 GTSNPN and CDR2 SVGIG come from the germline V gene (reference sequence). The CDR3 sequence is 11 residues long. This table comes from immunoSEQ multiplex PCR, and its TCRdb copy is limited to in-frame clones, with some not included. Among under 200,000 clones listed, about 93% were seen once. This TCR was sampled from a woman in her 30s in good health. V usage is TRBV30 and J usage is TRBJ2-1; possibly TRBD2 for D (6 bases). Sample: naive CD4+ T cells sorted from blood. Indicated subset: CD45RA+ positively selected. The CDR3: CAWSVGGEQFF. The CDR3 DNA is TGTGCCTGGAGTGTTGGGGGGGAGCAGTTCTTC.